The T cell receptor beta chain described here comes from a study of control samples from healthy donors and cancer patients. Generated by immunoSEQ multiplex PCR, the TCRdb table keeps only in-frame clones and is missing some. This sample yields roughly 450,000 clones, of which about nine tenths are seen a single time; more than 6% belongs to the top ten. This CDR3 comprises 15 residues. J lost 6 bases, V lost 2 bases, and 9 bases had no gene match. Looked up from germline, CDR1 is SGDLS and CDR2 is YYNGEE. This TCR came from a middle-aged man with head and neck cancer. The chain uses TRBV9 and TRBJ1-1, with 8 bases identical to TRBD1. The material sequenced was PBMCs. CDR3 coding DNA: TGTGCCAGCAGCGTCCCGGGACAGGCGCGGGCTGAAGCTTTCTTT. Amino acid sequence: CASSVPGQARAEAFF. Drawing the rest from reference TRBV9 and TRBJ1-1, the complete variable domain is DSGVTQTPKHLITATGQRVTLRCSPRSGDLSVYWYQQSLDQGLQFLIQYYNGEERAKGNILERFSAQQFPDLHSELNLSSLELGDSALYFCASSVPGQARAEAFFGQGTRLTVV.